This entry lists 3 T cell receptor beta chains sequenced from one sample in a study of T-cell reconstitution after alpha-beta-depleted transplantation in children. Researchers prepared the TCRbeta library using unique molecular identifiers, the study reports. MiXCR, run by TCRdb on the PCR reads, gives a single entry per CDR3 protein. The sample lists a few hundred thousand distinct CDR3 sequences, about 7% occurring once. The material was PBMCs, obtained before TCRalphabeta/CD19-depleted stem cell transplant. These receptors came from a boy aged 2-9 years with acute lymphoblastic leukemia, due to receive a stem cell transplant.

This clonotype was counted many times. The chain carries TRBV20-1 and TRBJ1-1; D gene unclear. Germline CDR1 and CDR2: DFQATT and SNEGSKA (reference sequence). V dropped 5 bases and J dropped 3 bases, with 13 bases sitting between them. The CDR3 length is 13 residues. Here the CDR3 DNA reads TGCAGTGCTGTCCCCGTGGGTGACACTGAAGCTTTCTTT. This encodes CSAVPVGDTEAFF.

V is TRBV24-1 and J is TRBJ1-1; D uncertain. The CDR3 loop spans 12 amino acids. Germline CDR1 reads KGHDR; CDR2 reads SFDVKD. V was cut by 5 bases and J by 8 bases, with 11 bases left in between. The CDR3 sequence is CATSAVDGEAFF. CDR3 DNA: TGTGCCACCAGTGCCGTTGACGGGGAAGCTTTCTTT.

This clonotype was recorded many times. The chain is built from TRBV10-3 and TRBJ1-2; D uncertain. The CDR3 totals 16 residues. The germline V gene encodes CDR1 ENHRY and CDR2 SYGVKD. V lost 6 bases to trimming and J lost 0 bases, with 17 bases between them. CDR3 nucleotides: TGTGCCATCAGGATTTTGACGACTGAATCTAACTATGGCTACACCTTC. Protein sequence: CAIRILTTESNYGYTF.